One sample yielded the 26 T cell receptor beta chains listed below, sequenced in a study of identical twins. Each CDR3 protein is one row after TCRdb ran MiXCR on the 5' RACE reads. The sample gives around 530,000 distinct CDR3 sequences, around 15% of which show up once; roughly 0.43% is in the top ten. The same specimen was also included in a second study, on yellow fever vaccine responses in identical twins.

The sample taken for sequencing was CD4+ T cells sorted from blood. The source is a woman aged 18 to 35 in good health.

The chain combines TRBV20-1 with TRBJ1-1; no definite D call. Trimming left V 3 bases short and J 0 bases short, with 8 bases between. The CDR3 length is 13 residues. Per germline, CDR1 DFQATT and CDR2 SNEGSKA (reference sequence). This chain's CDR3 is CSASRPVNTEAFF. DNA for the CDR3: TGCAGTGCTAGTAGGCCGGTGAACACTGAAGCTTTCTTT.

This clonotype appeared a few times. The genes are TRBV7-9 and TRBJ1-1; D not certain. Germline V CDR1 and CDR2: SEHNR, FQNEAQ (reference sequence). V was pared by 5 bases and J by 5 bases, with 18 bases between. This CDR3 is 15 amino acids long. The CDR3 protein is CASSPPAGLGTEAFF. The CDR3 region has the DNA TGTGCCAGCAGCCCCCCGGCGGGGTTGGGGACTGAAGCTTTCTTT.

V usage is TRBV20-1 and J usage is TRBJ1-5; the D gene is possibly TRBD1 (5 bases). Germline lookup yields CDR1 DFQATT and CDR2 SNEGSKA (reference sequence). The CDR3 is 15 residues long. V lost 1 base and J 7 bases, leaving 17 bases between the germline ends. CDR3 coding DNA: TGCAGTGCTAGAGTTCGGGGACGAGGCGAACAGCCCCAGCATTTT. It codes for CSARVRGRGEQPQHF.

This clonotype has only a few counts. The chain carries TRBV5-1 and TRBJ2-1; D is possibly TRBD2 (7 bases). There are 15 residues in the CDR3. CDR1 and CDR2 (germline): SGHRS, YFSETQ. Trimming left V 4 bases short and J 5 bases short, with 16 bases between. CDR3 DNA sequence: TGCGCCAGCAGCGGGGGGGGCGGGAGAGACAATGAGCAGTTCTTC. This sequence encodes CASSGGGGRDNEQFF.

The sample holds many counts of this clonotype. CDR3 in DNA: TGTGCCAGCAGTTACTCGAGTTCGGCTAGCGGGAGATGGAATGAGCAGTTCTTC. Its protein product is CASSYSSSASGRWNEQFF. The rearrangement links TRBV6-5 to TRBJ2-1, with 10 bases matching TRBD2. Germline V gene lookup returns CDR1 MNHEY and CDR2 SVGAGI. The CDR3 covers 18 residues. V lost 0 bases and J lost 7; bases outside the gene matches: 12.

Many counts were recorded for this clonotype. V usage is TRBV5-6 and J usage is TRBJ2-5; D may be TRBD2 (6 bases). CDR1 is SGHDT, CDR2 YYEEEE, per germline. V lost 2 bases to trimming and J lost 1 base, with 9 bases between them. CDR3 length: 14 residues. The CDR3 bases are TGTGCCAGCAGCTTTGGGAGGACCCAAGAGACCCAGTACTTC. It codes for CASSFGRTQETQYF.

The chain combines TRBV4-1 with TRBJ2-6; tentatively, D is TRBD1 or TRBD2 (5 bases each). The CDR3 is 15 residues long. V lost 1 base to trimming and J lost 3 bases, with 7 bases between them. The V gene's germline CDR1 is MGHRA and CDR2 YSYEKL. The CDR3 loop is CASSQGGGGANVLTF. For the CDR3, the DNA is TGCGCCAGCAGCCAAGGTGGGGGTGGGGCCAACGTCCTGACTTTC.

In its sample, this clonotype was seen a few times. V usage is TRBV7-2 and J usage is TRBJ2-5, with D possibly TRBD2 on 5 matching bases. From germline, CDR1 is SGHTA and CDR2 FQGNSA. The CDR3 is made up of 15 amino acids. The germline V and J ends were trimmed by 1 base and 5 bases, with 14 bases remaining between them. CDR3 in DNA: TGTGCCAGCAGCTTAGGGGGAGTAGGAAGGGAGACCCAGTACTTC. This sequence encodes CASSLGGVGRETQYF.

The chain employs TRBV27 and TRBJ2-1, with TRBD2 matching 7 bases. The J segment lost 7 bases and the V segment lost 6 bases, leaving 12 bases of the junction unmatched. Germline assignment: CDR1 MNHEY and CDR2 SMNVEV (reference sequence). The CDR3 runs 15 residues. The CDR3 loop reads CASRMGRERNNEQFF. DNA of the CDR3: TGTGCCAGCAGAATGGGGCGGGAGCGTAATAATGAGCAGTTCTTC.

This clonotype was detected a few times. This chain links TRBV7-9 with TRBJ1-1, with D maybe TRBD1 (6 bases). V gave up 4 bases and J gave up 8 bases, with 11 bases separating them. This CDR3 region has 12 residues. Germline V gene lookup returns CDR1 SEHNR and CDR2 FQNEAQ (reference sequence). The CDR3, as DNA: TGTGCCAGCAGCTATTGGACAGAAGAAGCTTTCTTT. Protein: CASSYWTEEAFF.

This rearrangement joins TRBV27 to TRBJ1-6, with D unclear. Germline V lookup: CDR1 MNHEY, CDR2 SMNVEV (reference sequence). This CDR3 has 13 residues. Trimming pared 8 bases from V and 9 bases from J, leaving 14 bases between. CDR3 sequence reads: CASSRGRTSPLHF. CDR3 DNA sequence: TGTGCCAGCTCCCGAGGCCGTACTTCACCCCTCCACTTT.

The chain joins TRBV28 to TRBJ2-7, with a possible D match to TRBD1 (5 bases). Germline loops: CDR1 MDHEN, CDR2 SYDVKM. The CDR3 loop spans 13 amino acids. With 4 bases removed from V and 8 bases from J, the gap between germline ends came to 15 bases. CDR3: CASSSPLGHKQYF. CDR3 in DNA: TGTGCCAGCAGTTCACCCCTGGGGCACAAGCAGTACTTC.

The chain has TRBV4-1 and TRBJ2-1; 7 bases agree with TRBD1. V lost 0 bases to trimming and J lost 4 bases; unmatched junction nucleotides: 6. CDR3 length equals 16 residues. The V gene's germline CDR1 is MGHRA and CDR2 YSYEKL. CDR3: CASSQDRGTEYNEQFF. In DNA, the CDR3 is TGCGCCAGCAGCCAAGATAGAGGGACAGAATACAATGAGCAGTTCTTC.

This clonotype was counted between two and nine times. The V call is TRBV2, the J call TRBJ2-3; D not resolved. The CDR3 consists of 12 residues. The V end lost 0 bases, the J end lost 4 bases, and 2 bases lay between the germline ends. Germline-derived CDR1 and CDR2 are SNHLY and FYNNEI. The CDR3 DNA follows: TGTGCCAGCAGTGAAGCAGCAGATACGCAGTATTTT. It translates to CASSEAADTQYF. The variable domain in full, completed from reference TRBV2 and TRBJ2-3, reads EPEVTQTPSHQVTQMGQEVILRCVPISNHLYFYWYRQILGQKVEFLVSFYNNEISEKSEIFDDQFSVERPDGSNFTLKIRSTKLEDSAMYFCASSEAADTQYFGPGTRLTVL.

This clonotype showed up just a few times. The V and J genes are TRBV10-3 and TRBJ2-3; D may correspond to TRBD1 or TRBD2 (5 bases each). The CDR3 totals 14 residues. Germline V gene sequence: CDR1 ENHRY, CDR2 SYGVKD. V was trimmed by 8 bases and J by 1 base, leaving 13 bases between them. CDR3 protein: CAIEPGPRTDTQYF. The CDR3 DNA is TGTGCCATCGAGCCGGGACCTCGCACAGATACGCAGTATTTT.

The chain joins TRBV15 to TRBJ2-3; the D is unclear. Between the trimmed V and J ends, which lost 0 bases and 2 bases, there was a span of 15 bases. The germline V gene has CDR1 LNHNV and CDR2 YYDKDF (reference sequence). The CDR3 extends over 17 amino acids. The CDR3 protein is CATSRDPAGHLTDTQYF. The CDR3 DNA sequence: TGTGCCACCAGCAGAGATCCCGCCGGCCACCTCACAGATACGCAGTATTTT. Together with reference TRBV15 and TRBJ2-3, the CDR3 gives the full variable domain: DAMVIQNPRYQVTQFGKPVTLSCSQTLNHNVMYWYQQKSSQAPKLLFHYYDKDFNNEADTPDNFQSRRPNTSFCFLDIRSPGLGDTAMYLCATSRDPAGHLTDTQYFGPGTRLTVL.

This clonotype has only a few counts. The genes are TRBV11-2 and TRBJ2-3; D may correspond to TRBD1 or TRBD2 (5 bases each). The length of the CDR3 is 11 residues. In germline, CDR1 is SGHAT, CDR2 FQNNGV. Trimming removed 4 bases from V and 13 bases from J, with 12 bases in between. CDR3 residues: CASSSGRKEYF. Here the CDR3 DNA reads TGTGCCAGCAGCTCGGGACGTAAGGAGTATTTT.

Notes on this clonotype: At one boundary the junction diverges from the germline segment, which might be a read error. The genes are TRBV19 and TRBJ2-1; 14 bases are a match to TRBD2. The CDR3 contains 15 residues. Germline CDR1 reads LNHDA; CDR2 reads SQIVND (reference sequence). For the CDR3, the DNA is TGTGCCAGCAGTACCGGGACTAGCGGGAGAAATGAGCAGTTCTTC. This codes for CASSTGTSGRNEQFF.

The V and J genes are TRBV6-5 and TRBJ2-5; D is possibly TRBD1 (6 bases). Germline V CDR1 and CDR2: MNHEY, SVGAGI. Trimming pared 4 bases from V and 2 bases from J, leaving 17 bases between. The CDR3 loop spans 16 amino acids. CDR3 sequence reads: CASSSPNRAAQETQYF. Here the CDR3 DNA reads TGTGCCAGCAGTTCTCCCAACAGGGCGGCACAAGAGACCCAGTACTTC.

This clonotype appeared many times. V and J are TRBV12-3 or TRBV12-4 and TRBJ2-5; 11 bases are shared with TRBD2. Losses at the gene ends were 3 bases for V and 10 bases for J; bases not matched to a gene: 10. The CDR3 totals 15 residues. The CDR3 here is CASSFGTSGSGGQYF. The CDR3 coding sequence is TGTGCCAGCAGTTTTGGGACTAGCGGATCTGGGGGCCAGTACTTC.

This chain uses TRBV28 with TRBJ2-3; TRBD2 aligns across 9 bases. CDR1 and CDR2 (germline): MDHEN, SYDVKM. The CDR3 has 16 amino acids. V gave up 3 bases and J gave up 0 bases; unmatched junction bases: 4. The chain's CDR3 is CASSFQRGASTDTQYF. The DNA for the CDR3 is TGTGCCAGCAGTTTCCAGCGGGGGGCTAGCACAGATACGCAGTATTTT. The whole variable domain, remainder taken from reference TRBV28 and TRBJ2-3, is DVKVTQSSRYLVKRTGEKVFLECVQDMDHENMFWYRQDPGLGLRLIYFSYDVKMKEKGDIPEGYSVSREKKERFSLILESASTNQTSMYLCASSFQRGASTDTQYFGPGTRLTVL.

The chain uses TRBV7-9 and TRBJ2-7, with unresolved D. Germline CDR1 and CDR2: SEHNR and FQNEAQ (reference sequence). The ends were cut back, 1 base at V and 3 bases at J, with 10 bases in the middle. This CDR3 spans 14 amino acids. Here the CDR3 DNA reads TGTGCCAGCAGCTTAGGTGGAACCTTCTACGAGCAGTACGTC. Protein sequence: CASSLGGTFYEQYV.

The chain has TRBV7-2 and TRBJ2-4; the match to TRBD1 covers 8 bases. The CDR3 length is 12 residues. With V trimmed by 5 bases and J by 11 bases, 5 bases remained unmatched. Germline V gives CDR1 SGHTA, CDR2 FQGNSA. The CDR3 is CASSPGQGLQYF. Written as DNA, the CDR3 is TGTGCCAGCAGCCCCGGACAGGGTCTTCAGTACTTC.

The table lists this clonotype with a few counts. One end of the junction does not line up with germline, which may come from a read error. J is TRBJ1-1 and V is TRBV28; tentative D call: TRBD1 (6 bases). The CDR3 has 14 residues. Germline V lookup: CDR1 MDHEN, CDR2 SYDVKM. The CDR3 protein is CASSSGTRGLGVHF. DNA for the CDR3: TGTGCCAGCAGCTCCGGGACAAGGGGTTTGGGGGTGCATTTT.

There are a few counts of this clonotype. This rearrangement joins TRBV15 to TRBJ1-1; maybe TRBD1 (5 bases). CDR3 length: 16 residues. V lost 0 bases, J lost 6 bases, and 17 bases lay in between. Germline V gene data show CDR1 as LNHNV and CDR2 as YYDKDF (reference sequence). The CDR3 spells CATSRERGRAGSEAFF. Written as DNA, the CDR3 is TGTGCCACCAGCAGAGAGCGGGGCAGGGCGGGATCTGAAGCTTTCTTT. The complete variable domain, with remaining parts taken from reference TRBV15 and TRBJ1-1, reads DAMVIQNPRYQVTQFGKPVTLSCSQTLNHNVMYWYQQKSSQAPKLLFHYYDKDFNNEADTPDNFQSRRPNTSFCFLDIRSPGLGDTAMYLCATSRERGRAGSEAFFGQGTRLTVV.

The sample holds one count of this clonotype. J is TRBJ2-7 and V is TRBV28, with 9 bases lining up with TRBD1. CDR3 size: 14 residues. In germline, CDR1 is MDHEN, CDR2 SYDVKM. Germline trimming cut 5 bases from V and 6 bases from J; bases unmatched to any gene: 8. CDR3 region: CASSGRDRAREQYF. In DNA, the CDR3 is TGTGCCAGCAGTGGCCGGGACAGGGCCCGCGAGCAGTACTTC.